This entry lists 18 T cell receptor beta chains sequenced from one sample in a study of T cell changes during pregnancy in multiple sclerosis. TCRdb's table, derived via immunoSEQ multiplex PCR, lists solely in-frame clones and lacks some. The table has about 83,000 clones, about 91% seen once. Specimen: PBMCs, collected in the first trimester of pregnancy. These receptors were taken from a female donor in good health, serving as a control in a pregnancy study. Some clones in this sample may be carry-over from other donors' samples.

The chain combines TRBV28 with TRBJ1-4; possibly TRBD1 for D (6 bases). The CDR3 runs 14 residues. V was shortened by 4 bases and J by 8 bases, with 14 bases between the two germline ends. CDR1 and CDR2 (germline): MDHEN, SYDVKM. CDR3 coding DNA: TGTGCCAGCAGTTCAGACAGGCATCGGGAAAAACTGTTTTTT. This codes for CASSSDRHREKLFF. Filled out from reference TRBV28 and TRBJ1-4, the complete variable domain reads DVKVTQSSRYLVKRTGEKVFLECVQDMDHENMFWYRQDPGLGLRLIYFSYDVKMKEKGDIPEGYSVSREKKERFSLILESASTNQTSMYLCASSSDRHREKLFFGSGTQLSVL.

The chain combines TRBV5-8 with TRBJ1-6; 10 positions agree with TRBD1. Germline V gives CDR1 SGHTS, CDR2 YDEGEE. J gave up 7 bases and V 5 bases, and 6 bases lay outside the gene matches. The CDR3 runs 15 residues. The CDR3 sequence is CASRGWTGGNSPLHF. The DNA of the CDR3 is TGTGCCAGCAGAGGGTGGACAGGGGGAAATTCACCCCTCCACTTT.

The genes are TRBV7-2 and TRBJ2-1; 9 bases are shared with TRBD1. CDR3 length: 15 amino acids. After removal of 1 base from V and 6 bases from J, the junction contained 4 bases not matched to a gene. Germline V gene data show CDR1 as SGHTA and CDR2 as FQGNSA. The CDR3 coding sequence is TGTGCCAGCAGCTTAGTGGGACAGGGTTTCAATGAGCAGTTCTTC. It yields the protein CASSLVGQGFNEQFF.

In this sample, this clone turned up many times. The rearrangement joins TRBV19 to TRBJ1-5; 8 nucleotides line up with TRBD1. In germline, CDR1 is LNHDA, CDR2 SQIVND (reference sequence). The J segment lost 6 bases and the V segment lost 6 bases, leaving 7 bases of the junction unmatched. The CDR3 contains 14 residues. In DNA form, the CDR3 reads TGTGCCAGTAGCCAGGGACAGGAGGCTCAGCCCCAGCATTTT. Protein product: CASSQGQEAQPQHF.

This sequence joins TRBV2 and TRBJ2-5; D might be TRBD2 (7 bases). Looked up from germline, CDR1 is SNHLY and CDR2 is FYNNEI. The CDR3 consists of 14 residues. V dropped 8 bases and J dropped 1 base, with 14 bases sitting between them. The CDR3 sequence is CASLEGEGQETQYF. Here the CDR3 DNA reads TGTGCCAGCCTTGAGGGGGAGGGCCAAGAGACCCAGTACTTC.

This rearrangement joins TRBV5-1 to TRBJ1-6, with D perhaps matching TRBD1 (5 bases). Germline CDR1 and CDR2: SGHRS and YFSETQ. V shed 4 bases and J shed 5 bases, with 13 bases lying between them. This CDR3 spans 15 amino acids. The CDR3 sequence: CASSPAGPDNSPLHF. CDR3 coding DNA: TGCGCCAGCAGCCCCGCAGGGCCGGATAATTCACCCCTCCACTTT.

This clone was seen a single time. The rearrangement links TRBV6-5 to TRBJ2-7; 10 bases match TRBD1. The CDR3 length is 14 residues. Looked up from germline, CDR1 is MNHEY and CDR2 is SVGAGI. Unmatched junction bases numbered 6, after V lost 5 bases and J lost 5 bases. CDR3 nucleotide sequence: TGTGCCAGCAGTCCCGGGACAGGGGTCAACGAGCAGTACTTC. Its protein product is CASSPGTGVNEQYF.

The chain links TRBV5-4 to TRBJ2-2, with TRBD2 matching over 7 bases. The CDR3 has 15 amino acids. V lost 4 bases, J lost 0 bases, and 3 bases stayed unmatched. CDR1 SGHNT and CDR2 YYREEE come from the germline V gene (reference sequence). DNA of the CDR3: TGTGCCAGCAGCCCCGGGACTACGAACACCGGGGAGCTGTTTTTT. It is translated as CASSPGTTNTGELFF.

The J gene is TRBJ1-2, the V gene TRBV7-8; perhaps TRBD1 as D (6 bases). CDR3 length: 13 residues. Deletions cut 5 bases from V and 4 bases from J, with 11 bases between. Germline V gene sequence: CDR1 SGHVS, CDR2 FQNEAQ. The CDR3 spells CASSQDSFYGYTF. The CDR3 bases are TGTGCCAGCAGCCAGGACAGCTTCTATGGCTACACCTTC. Looking up the rest from reference TRBV7-8 and TRBJ1-2 gives the full variable domain: GAGVSQSPRYKVAKRGQDVALRCDPISGHVSLFWYQQALGQGPEFLTYFQNEAQLDKSGLPSDRFFAERPEGSVSTLKIQRTQQEDSAVYLCASSQDSFYGYTFGSGTRLTVV.

The CDR3 spells CASSPESGPSYNEQFF. CDR3 bases: TGCGCCAGCAGCCCCGAGAGCGGGCCGAGCTACAATGAGCAGTTCTTC. This chain uses TRBV4-1 with TRBJ2-1; weak D call: TRBD2 (6 bases). CDR3 length: 16 amino acids. V gave up 4 bases and J gave up 3 bases, with 16 bases separating them. CDR1 MGHRA and CDR2 YSYEKL come from the germline V gene.

The rearrangement links TRBV7-9 to TRBJ1-1, with D maybe TRBD1 (5 bases). V was cut by 1 base and J by 4 bases, with 10 bases left in between. This CDR3 region has 14 residues. Germline V gene sequence: CDR1 SEHNR, CDR2 FQNEAQ (reference sequence). The CDR3 loop reads CASSLEGLATEAFF. CDR3 in DNA: TGTGCCAGCAGCTTAGAGGGGCTCGCCACTGAAGCTTTCTTT.

The V and J genes are TRBV7-2 and TRBJ2-5; tentative D call: TRBD1 (5 bases). The germline gives CDR1 SGHTA, CDR2 FQGNSA. V was pared by 5 bases and J by 4 bases, with 17 bases between. The CDR3 spans 15 residues. The CDR3 loop is CASSPQLRGGETQYF. The DNA for the CDR3 is TGTGCCAGCAGCCCGCAACTTAGGGGTGGAGAGACCCAGTACTTC.

The rearrangement uses TRBV7-2 and TRBJ2-1; D call uncertain. In germline, CDR1 is SGHTA, CDR2 FQGNSA. The CDR3 runs to 12 residues. The ends were cut back, 1 base at V and 9 bases at J, with 7 bases in the middle. The CDR3 spells CASSLELGEQFF. The CDR3 DNA sequence: TGTGCCAGCAGCTTAGAGCTAGGTGAGCAGTTCTTC.

V is TRBV9 and J is TRBJ2-1; D remains ambiguous. CDR1 is SGDLS and CDR2 is YYNGEE in the germline V gene. The germline V and J ends were trimmed by 2 bases and 5 bases, with 8 bases remaining between them. The CDR3 is 13 amino acids. The CDR3 region is CASSVLGDNEQFF. In DNA form, the CDR3 reads TGTGCCAGCAGCGTCTTAGGAGACAATGAGCAGTTCTTC.

The chain's CDR3 is CASSEEGTVSYEQYF. The CDR3 DNA reads TGTGCCAGCAGTGAAGAAGGGACAGTATCCTACGAGCAGTACTTC. The J gene is TRBJ2-7, the V gene TRBV6-1; 7 positions agree with TRBD1. CDR1 is MNHNS, CDR2 SASEGT, per germline. The J segment lost 1 base and the V segment lost 1 base, leaving 4 bases of the junction unmatched. The CDR3 covers 15 residues.

The chain couples TRBV2 to TRBJ2-3; 12 nucleotides agree with TRBD2. The CDR3 runs to 15 residues. CDR1 and CDR2 from the germline V gene are SNHLY and FYNNEI. V trimming: 4 bases; J trimming: 6 bases; junction bases outside the gene matches: 5. The CDR3 reads CASSGTSGAGDTQYF. The CDR3 DNA reads as TGTGCCAGCAGTGGGACTAGCGGGGCTGGGGATACGCAGTATTTT.

V and J are TRBV5-5 and TRBJ2-7; no firm D call. V was cut by 7 bases and J by 4 bases, with 15 bases left in between. The germline gives CDR1 SGHKS, CDR2 YYEKEE (reference sequence). The CDR3 has 13 residues. The CDR3 DNA reads as TGTGCCAGCGTAGGTTCCGGGTATTACGAGCAGTACTTC. Amino acids: CASVGSGYYEQYF.

The chain combines TRBV11-2 with TRBJ1-1, with 7 bases fitting TRBD1. V was clipped by 1 base and J by 3 bases; unmatched bases: 11. The CDR3 contains 17 residues. Germline values: CDR1 SGHAT, CDR2 FQNNGV. CDR3 in amino acids: CASSLVRATQGDTEAFF. In nucleotides, the CDR3 is TGTGCCAGCAGCTTAGTTCGAGCCACCCAGGGGGACACTGAAGCTTTCTTT.